This entry features one T cell receptor (beta chain) sequence. As processed by the authors: Amplifying reference gene primers gave estimates of nucleated cell counts. Sequenced by immunoSEQ multiplex PCR; TCRdb stores in-frame clones only, minus some. The V and J calls and clone size come from that table; D and trimming were worked out from the DNA. The sample holds fewer than 200,000 clones; roughly 87% are singletons and the top ten take roughly 8.1%. These data originate in a study of blood T cell repertoires in COVID-19. Looking at the study overall: COVID-19 samples, acute and convalescent, were from the United States, Italy and Spain. Nucleic acid was either cDNA or gDNA, and it came from T cells, B-cell-depleted T cells, or PBMCs.

With 0 bases clipped from V and 5 bases from J, the junction kept 2 bases outside the gene matches. CDR1 is GTSNPN and CDR2 is SVGIG in the germline V gene (reference sequence). The CDR3 sequence is 13 residues long. The TCR comes from a woman in her 70s with acute or convalescent COVID-19. Sequenced: peripheral blood. The rearrangement uses TRBV30 and TRBJ2-5, with 8 bases identical to TRBD1. The CDR3 DNA reads as TGTGCCTGGAGTGTAACAGGGGGGGAGACCCAGTACTTC. This codes for CAWSVTGGETQYF.